This T cell receptor (beta chain) was identified during a study of CXCR3-negative and CXCR3-positive naive CD8 T cells. CDR1 and CDR2 (germline): MNHNY, SVGAGI (reference sequence). This CDR3 is built from 20 residues. 5' RACE that incorporated UMI labels was used to prepare the TRB cDNA libraries. TCRdb reprocessed the 5' RACE reads, with one entry per CDR3 protein and no DNA. The table lists 100,000 to 150,000 distinct CDR3 sequences. The clonotype originates from a human donor in good health. Some clones in this sample may be carry-over from other donors' samples. Sequencing was performed on naive CXCR3- CD8+ T cells from blood. Subset denoted: CD45RO-CCR7+CD27+CD95- naive CD8+ T cells lacking CXCR3 (TNR3-). V is TRBV6-6 and J is TRBJ2-1; TCRdb outputs TRBD2, but without DNA this stays unchecked. The CDR3 loop reads CASSYLGTSGGGSSYNEQFF.